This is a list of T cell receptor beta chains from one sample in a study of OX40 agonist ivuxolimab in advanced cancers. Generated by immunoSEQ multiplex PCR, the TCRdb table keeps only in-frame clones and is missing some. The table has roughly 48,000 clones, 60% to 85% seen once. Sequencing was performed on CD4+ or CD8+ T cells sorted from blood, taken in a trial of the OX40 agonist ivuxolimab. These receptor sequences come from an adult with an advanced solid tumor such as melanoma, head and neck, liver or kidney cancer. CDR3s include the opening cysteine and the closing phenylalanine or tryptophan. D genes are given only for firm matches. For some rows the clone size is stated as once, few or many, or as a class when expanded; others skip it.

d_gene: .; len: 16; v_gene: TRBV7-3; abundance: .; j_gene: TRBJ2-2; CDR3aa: CASSLSGERGTGELFF; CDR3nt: TGTGCCAGCAGCTTAAGTGGGGAAAGGGGCACCGGGGAGCTGTTTTTT
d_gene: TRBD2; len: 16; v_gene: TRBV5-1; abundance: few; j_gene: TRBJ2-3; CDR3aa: CASSPRPGGPTDTQYF; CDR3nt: TGCGCCAGCAGCCCCCGGCCGGGGGGGCCCACAGATACGCAGTATTTT
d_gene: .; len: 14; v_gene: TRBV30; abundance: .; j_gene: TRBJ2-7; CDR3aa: CAWRRLERDYEQYF; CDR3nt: TGTGCCTGGAGGAGACTAGAAAGGGACTACGAGCAGTACTTC
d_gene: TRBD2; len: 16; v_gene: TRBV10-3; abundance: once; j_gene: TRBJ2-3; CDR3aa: CAISSAGTSSTDTQYF; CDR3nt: TGTGCCATCTCCTCCGCCGGGACTAGCTCCACAGATACGCAGTATTTT
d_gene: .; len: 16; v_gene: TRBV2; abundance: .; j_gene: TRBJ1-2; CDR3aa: CASTLLGTDANYGYTF; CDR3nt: TGTGCCAGCACCCTTCTAGGGACGGACGCTAACTATGGCTACACCTTC
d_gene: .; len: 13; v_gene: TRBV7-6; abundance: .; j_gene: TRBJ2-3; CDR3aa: CASSTQSTDTQYF; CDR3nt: TGTGCCAGCAGCACCCAAAGCACAGATACGCAGTATTTT
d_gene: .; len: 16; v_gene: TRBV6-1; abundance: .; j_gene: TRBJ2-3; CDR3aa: CASSDRQGAGTDTQYF; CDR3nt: TGTGCCAGCAGTGACCGCCAGGGCGCTGGCACAGATACGCAGTATTTT
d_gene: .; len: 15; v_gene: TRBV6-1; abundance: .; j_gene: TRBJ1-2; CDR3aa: CASSATAGVGYGYTF; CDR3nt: TGTGCCAGCAGCGCCACTGCAGGGGTAGGCTATGGCTACACCTTC
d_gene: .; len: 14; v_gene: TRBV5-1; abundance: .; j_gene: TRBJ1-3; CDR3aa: CASSPLSGGNTIYF; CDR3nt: TGCGCCAGCAGCCCCCTCTCTGGGGGAAACACCATATATTTT
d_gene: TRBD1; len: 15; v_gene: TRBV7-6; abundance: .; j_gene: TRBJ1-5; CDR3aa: CASSARDRDDQPQHF; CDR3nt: TGTGCCAGCAGCGCCCGGGACAGGGACGATCAGCCCCAGCATTTT
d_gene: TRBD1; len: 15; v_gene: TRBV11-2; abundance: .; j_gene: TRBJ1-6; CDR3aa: CASKGQGRLSVPLHF; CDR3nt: TGTGCCAGCAAGGGACAGGGGAGATTAAGTGTACCCCTCCACTTT
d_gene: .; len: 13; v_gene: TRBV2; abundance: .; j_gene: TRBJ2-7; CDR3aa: CASSTTRQTEQYF; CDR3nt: TGTGCCAGCAGTACAACCAGACAGACTGAGCAGTACTTC
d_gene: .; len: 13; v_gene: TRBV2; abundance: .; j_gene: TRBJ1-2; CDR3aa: CASSELHSYGYTF; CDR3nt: TGTGCCAGCAGTGAGCTCCATTCCTATGGCTACACCTTC
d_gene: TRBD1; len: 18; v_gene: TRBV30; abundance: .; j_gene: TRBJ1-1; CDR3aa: CAWSVGRWARQGRTEAFF; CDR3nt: TGTGCCTGGAGTGTGGGTCGCTGGGCGAGACAGGGTCGGACTGAAGCTTTCTTT
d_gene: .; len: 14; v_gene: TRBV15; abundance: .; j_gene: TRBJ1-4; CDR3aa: CATSIPPQGEKLFF; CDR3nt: TGTGCCACCAGCATCCCCCCCCAGGGTGAAAAACTGTTTTTT
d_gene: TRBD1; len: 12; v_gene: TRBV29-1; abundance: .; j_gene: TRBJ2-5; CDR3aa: CSVGQRKETQYF; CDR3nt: TGCAGCGTGGGACAGAGAAAAGAGACCCAGTACTTC